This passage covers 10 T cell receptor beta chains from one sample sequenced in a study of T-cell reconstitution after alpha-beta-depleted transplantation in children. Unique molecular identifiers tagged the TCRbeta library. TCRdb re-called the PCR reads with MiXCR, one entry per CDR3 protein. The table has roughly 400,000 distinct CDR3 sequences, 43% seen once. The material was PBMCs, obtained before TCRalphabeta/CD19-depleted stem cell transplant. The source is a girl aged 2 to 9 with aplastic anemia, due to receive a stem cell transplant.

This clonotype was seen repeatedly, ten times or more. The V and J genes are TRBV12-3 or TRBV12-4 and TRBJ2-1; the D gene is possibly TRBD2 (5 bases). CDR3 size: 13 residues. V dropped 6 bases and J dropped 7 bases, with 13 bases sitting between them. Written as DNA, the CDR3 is TGTGCCAGCAGGTATGGGGTAGCGAATGAGCAGTTCTTC. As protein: CASRYGVANEQFF.

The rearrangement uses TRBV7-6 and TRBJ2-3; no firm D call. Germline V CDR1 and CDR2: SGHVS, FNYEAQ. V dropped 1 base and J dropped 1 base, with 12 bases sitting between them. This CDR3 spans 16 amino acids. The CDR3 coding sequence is TGTGCCAGCAGCTTAGTCCCCACCGGCGGCACAGATACGCAGTATTTT. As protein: CASSLVPTGGTDTQYF.

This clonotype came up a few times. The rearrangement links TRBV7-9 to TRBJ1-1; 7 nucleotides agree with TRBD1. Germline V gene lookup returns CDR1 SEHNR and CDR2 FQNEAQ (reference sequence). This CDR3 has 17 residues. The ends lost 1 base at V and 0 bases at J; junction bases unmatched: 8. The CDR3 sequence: CASSLGQGWGMNTEAFF. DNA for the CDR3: TGTGCCAGCAGCTTAGGACAGGGATGGGGCATGAACACTGAAGCTTTCTTT.

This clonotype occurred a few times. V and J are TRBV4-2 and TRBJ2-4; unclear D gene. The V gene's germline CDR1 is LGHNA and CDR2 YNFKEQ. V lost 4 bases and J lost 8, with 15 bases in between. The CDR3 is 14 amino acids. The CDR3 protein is CASSLQVAQDIQYF. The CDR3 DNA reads TGTGCCAGCAGCCTCCAGGTGGCGCAGGACATTCAGTACTTC.

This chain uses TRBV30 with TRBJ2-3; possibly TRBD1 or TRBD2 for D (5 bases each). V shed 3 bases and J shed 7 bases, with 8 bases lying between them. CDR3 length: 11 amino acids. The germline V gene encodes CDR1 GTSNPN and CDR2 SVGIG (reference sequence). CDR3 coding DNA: TGTGCCTGGAGCTGGGGGAATACGCAGTATTTT. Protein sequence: CAWSWGNTQYF.

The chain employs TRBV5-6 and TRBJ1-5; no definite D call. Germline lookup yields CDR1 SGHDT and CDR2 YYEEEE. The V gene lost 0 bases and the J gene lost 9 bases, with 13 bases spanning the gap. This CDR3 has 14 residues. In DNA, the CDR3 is TGTGCCAGCAGCTTGGCTCAGGTTAAGACGCCCCAGCATTTT. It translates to CASSLAQVKTPQHF.

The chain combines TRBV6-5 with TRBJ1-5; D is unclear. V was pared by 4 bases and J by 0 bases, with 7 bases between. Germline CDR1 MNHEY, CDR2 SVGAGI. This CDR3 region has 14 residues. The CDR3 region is CASSSKPSNQPQHF. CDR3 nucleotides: TGTGCCAGCAGTTCGAAACCTAGCAATCAGCCCCAGCATTTT.

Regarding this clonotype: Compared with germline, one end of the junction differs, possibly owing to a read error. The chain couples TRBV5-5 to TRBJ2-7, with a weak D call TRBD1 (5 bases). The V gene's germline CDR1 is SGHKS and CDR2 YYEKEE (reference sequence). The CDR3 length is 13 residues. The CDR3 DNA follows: TGTGCCCGCAGCTTAGGGGTCTCCTACGAGCAGTACTTC. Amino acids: CARSLGVSYEQYF. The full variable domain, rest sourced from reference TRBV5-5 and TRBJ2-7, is DAGVTQSPTHLIKTRGQQVTLRCSPISGHKSVSWYQQVLGQGPQFIFQYYEKEERGRGNFPDRFSARQFPNYSSELNVNALLLGDSALYLCARSLGVSYEQYFGPGTRLTVT.

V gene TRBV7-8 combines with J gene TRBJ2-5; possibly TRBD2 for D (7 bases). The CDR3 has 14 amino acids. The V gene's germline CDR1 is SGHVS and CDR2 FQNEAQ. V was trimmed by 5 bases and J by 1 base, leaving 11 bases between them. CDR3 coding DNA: TGTGCCAGCAGCGCCCGGGGGGCCCAAGAGACCCAGTACTTC. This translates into CASSARGAQETQYF.

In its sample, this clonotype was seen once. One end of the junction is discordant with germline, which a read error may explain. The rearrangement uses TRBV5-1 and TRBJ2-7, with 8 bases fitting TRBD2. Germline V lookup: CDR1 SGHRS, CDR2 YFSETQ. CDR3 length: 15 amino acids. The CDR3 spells CASSGGTRGSDEQYF. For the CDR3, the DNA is TGCGCCAGCAGCGGAGGGACTAGAGGCTCCGACGAGCAGTACTTC. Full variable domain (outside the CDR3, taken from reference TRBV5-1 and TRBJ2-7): KAGVTQTPRYLIKTRGQQVTLSCSPISGHRSVSWYQQTPGQGLQFLFEYFSETQRNKGNFPGRFSGRQFSNSRSEMNVSTLELGDSALYLCASSGGTRGSDEQYFGPGTRLTVT.